Sequencing of this TCR beta chain was carried out in a study of CD8+CD57+ T cells in acquired aplastic anemia. Germline lookup yields CDR1 SGHTA and CDR2 FQGNSA. The CDR3 length is 15 residues. V shed 1 base and J shed 7 bases, with 13 bases lying between them. TCR beta VDJ and CDR3 were profiled, and genomic DNA was the template. TCRdb re-analysed the reads in MiXCR, keeping a single row per CDR3 protein. The table records 180,000 or so distinct CDR3 sequences, 55% to 65% of them present only once. Patients chosen for sequencing had shown CD8+CD57+ cell expansion by flow cytometry. Each patient had severe acquired aplastic anemia. Blood samples were obtained from patients who had received no prior therapy.

This receptor was identified in a human donor with aplastic anemia. The rearrangement links TRBV7-2 to TRBJ1-4; D unresolved. The specimen sequenced was sorted CD4+, CD8+, or CD8+CD57+ T cells (not recorded which) from PBMCs. CDR3 region: CASSLVPGVGEKLFF. The CDR3 DNA reads TGTGCCAGCAGCTTAGTACCGGGAGTAGGTGAAAAACTGTTTTTT.